The 16 T cell receptor beta chains below were found in one sample sequenced in a study of blood T cell repertoires in COVID-19. Some clones are missing from TCRdb's copy, which holds only in-frame ones; the method was immunoSEQ multiplex PCR. The table shows 130,000 to 150,000 clones, with 85% to 90% occurring only once. The sequenced sample was PBMCs or T cells enriched from blood (not recorded which). Receptors originate from a woman aged 25 to 39 with acute COVID-19.

The chain recombines TRBV5-1 with TRBJ2-2, with D unclear. CDR1 and CDR2 (germline): SGHRS, YFSETQ. V lost 0 bases to trimming and J lost 6 bases, with 9 bases between them. The CDR3 covers 14 residues. CDR3 loop: CASSLDSRSGELFF. The CDR3 DNA reads as TGCGCCAGCAGCTTGGATTCGCGGTCCGGGGAGCTGTTTTTT. Full variable domain (missing parts from reference TRBV5-1 and TRBJ2-2): KAGVTQTPRYLIKTRGQQVTLSCSPISGHRSVSWYQQTPGQGLQFLFEYFSETQRNKGNFPGRFSGRQFSNSRSEMNVSTLELGDSALYLCASSLDSRSGELFFGEGSRLTVL.

The CDR3 region has the DNA TGTGCCAGCAGCCCCTCGGGGGGCTACAATGAGCAGTTCTTC. Its translation: CASSPSGGYNEQFF. J is TRBJ2-1 and V is TRBV9; 7 bases are shared with TRBD2. After removal of 4 bases from V and 3 bases from J, the junction contained 4 bases not matched to a gene. Per germline, CDR1 SGDLS and CDR2 YYNGEE. The CDR3 spans 14 residues.

This chain links TRBV9 with TRBJ2-1; D not resolved. CDR3 length equals 19 residues. Germline V gene lookup returns CDR1 SGDLS and CDR2 YYNGEE. Trimming shortened V by 1 base and J by 4 bases, and 24 bases separated the two germline ends. In nucleotides, the CDR3 is TGTGCCAGCAGCGTATTTTACTCCACCGTTATGGCAGGATACAATGAGCAGTTCTTC. Translation gives CASSVFYSTVMAGYNEQFF.

The chain has TRBV30 and TRBJ2-3; the match to TRBD2 covers 13 bases. J was trimmed by 7 bases and V by 1 base; bases with no gene match: 11. CDR3 length: 17 residues. Germline values: CDR1 GTSNPN, CDR2 SVGIG (reference sequence). Here the CDR3 reads CAWSASRTSGSSNTQYF. The CDR3 DNA reads TGTGCCTGGAGTGCTTCCCGGACTAGCGGGAGTAGTAATACGCAGTATTTT.

V usage is TRBV30 and J usage is TRBJ2-7; TRBD2 might be the D (5 bases). Trimming pared 3 bases from V and 1 base from J, leaving 7 bases between. CDR3 length: 12 amino acids. Germline assignment: CDR1 GTSNPN and CDR2 SVGIG (reference sequence). CDR3 coding DNA: TGTGCCTGGAGCGGGATATCCTACGAGCAGTACTTC. Its protein is CAWSGISYEQYF. The whole variable domain, remainder taken from reference TRBV30 and TRBJ2-7, is SQTIHQWPATLVQPVGSPLSLECTVEGTSNPNLYWYRQAAGRGLQLLFYSVGIGQISSEVPQNLSASRPQDRQFILSSKKLLLSDSGFYLCAWSGISYEQYFGPGTRLTVT.

This clone occurred many times. This rearrangement joins TRBV27 to TRBJ1-3; possible D gene TRBD1, 5 bases. Germline V lookup: CDR1 MNHEY, CDR2 SMNVEV (reference sequence). V shed 8 bases and J shed 2 bases, with 16 bases lying between them. The CDR3 length is 15 residues. This CDR3 is CASRRGGSTGNTIYF. The CDR3 nucleotides are TGTGCCAGCCGCCGCGGGGGGAGCACTGGAAACACCATATATTTT.

The rearrangement links TRBV6-5 to TRBJ2-7; 7 nucleotides match TRBD2. Per the germline V gene, CDR1 is MNHEY and CDR2 is SVGAGI. CDR3 size: 13 residues. Unmatched junction bases numbered 10, after V lost 8 bases and J lost 6 bases. This chain's CDR3 is CASLRREVGEQYF. Written as DNA, the CDR3 is TGTGCCAGCTTGAGACGGGAGGTCGGCGAGCAGTACTTC.

The genes are TRBV7-9 and TRBJ2-3; D is ambiguous. V was shortened by 1 base and J by 5 bases, with 10 bases between the two germline ends. Germline CDR1 SEHNR, CDR2 FQNEAQ (reference sequence). This CDR3 has 14 amino acids. The CDR3 DNA follows: TGTGCCAGCAGCTTAGGAGTGATTCAAGATACGCAGTATTTT. Protein product: CASSLGVIQDTQYF.

The chain has TRBV12-5 and TRBJ2-3; TRBD2 matches 9 bases. Losses at the gene ends were 1 base for V and 1 base for J; bases not matched to a gene: 3. The CDR3 is 16 residues long. Germline V CDR1 and CDR2: LGHNT, FRNRAP. The CDR3 DNA reads TGTGCTAGTGGTTTGGGTTCTAGCGGGGGCACAGATACGCAGTATTTT. It yields the protein CASGLGSSGGTDTQYF.

The chain has TRBV18 and TRBJ2-3, with 13 bases matching TRBD2. The germline CDR1 and CDR2 sequences are KGHSH and LQKENI. J was trimmed by 6 bases and V by 6 bases; bases with no gene match: 6. The CDR3 covers 15 residues. The CDR3 loop is CASSPTSGRVDTQYF. DNA for the CDR3: TGTGCCAGCTCTCCAACTAGCGGGAGGGTGGATACGCAGTATTTT.

The V and J genes are TRBV30 and TRBJ2-1; 8 nucleotides match TRBD2. Germline V lookup: CDR1 GTSNPN, CDR2 SVGIG (reference sequence). The CDR3 extends over 14 amino acids. The ends lost 1 base at V and 3 bases at J; junction bases unmatched: 2. The CDR3 protein is CAWSAGGLYNEQFF. The CDR3 nucleotides are TGTGCCTGGAGTGCGGGAGGGCTCTACAATGAGCAGTTCTTC.

This clone was counted a single time. This chain joins TRBV5-6 and TRBJ1-2; TRBD1 is a possible D gene (5 bases). CDR1 is SGHDT and CDR2 is YYEEEE in the germline V gene. V lost 4 bases to trimming and J lost 5 bases, with 9 bases between them. CDR3 length: 12 residues. The CDR3 reads CASSAGDYGYTF. CDR3 DNA sequence: TGTGCCAGCAGCGCGGGGGATTATGGCTACACCTTC.

The V and J genes are TRBV19 and TRBJ2-3, with TRBD2 matching 9 bases. Germline CDR1 reads LNHDA; CDR2 reads SQIVND (reference sequence). The CDR3 extends over 15 amino acids. With 3 bases clipped from V and 1 base from J, the junction kept 2 bases outside the gene matches. CDR3 sequence: CASSMASGGTDTQYF. CDR3 DNA sequence: TGTGCCAGTAGTATGGCTAGCGGGGGCACAGATACGCAGTATTTT. Drawing the rest from reference TRBV19 and TRBJ2-3, the complete variable domain is DGGITQSPKYLFRKEGQNVTLSCEQNLNHDAMYWYRQDPGQGLRLIYYSQIVNDFQKGDIAEGYSVSREKKESFPLTVTSAQKNPTAFYLCASSMASGGTDTQYFGPGTRLTVL.

CDR3 in amino acids: CASSTDRESLEAFF. As DNA, the CDR3 is TGTGCCAGTAGTACGGACAGGGAGAGTCTCGAAGCTTTCTTT. V and J are TRBV19 and TRBJ1-1; 8 bases are shared with TRBD1. The germline gives CDR1 LNHDA, CDR2 SQIVND (reference sequence). CDR3 length: 14 amino acids. V trimming: 4 bases; J trimming: 8 bases; junction bases outside the gene matches: 9.

The chain has TRBV27 and TRBJ2-3; 9 nucleotides align to TRBD1. The CDR3 covers 15 residues. Germline V gene lookup returns CDR1 MNHEY and CDR2 SMNVEV (reference sequence). With 4 bases clipped from V and 6 bases from J, the junction kept 8 bases outside the gene matches. The CDR3 loop reads CASSSPGQGEDTQYF. The DNA of the CDR3 is TGTGCCAGCAGTTCACCGGGACAGGGTGAGGATACGCAGTATTTT.

This sequence joins TRBV12-3 or TRBV12-4 and TRBJ1-6; maybe TRBD1 (5 bases). V gave up 6 bases and J gave up 9 bases, with 12 bases separating them. The CDR3 has 13 residues. The CDR3 DNA reads as TGTGCCAGCAGCCAGGGTTTAGGTTCACCCCTCCACTTT. The encoded protein is CASSQGLGSPLHF.